The entry that follows covers one TCR beta chain sequence. This record comes from a study of T cell changes during pregnancy in multiple sclerosis. There are 11 residues in the CDR3. Germline V lookup: CDR1 DFQATT, CDR2 SNEGSKA (reference sequence). V was shortened by 0 bases and J by 7 bases, with 6 bases between the two germline ends. Clones were read by immunoSEQ multiplex PCR, and TCRdb kept only the in-frame ones, dropping some. The sample lists approximately 90,000 clones; approximately 92% were seen once. The origin of this receptor is a female donor with multiple sclerosis, enrolled in a pregnancy study. The chain is built from TRBV20-1 and TRBJ1-1; D remains ambiguous. Here the sequenced sample was peripheral blood, taken after pregnancy. The chain's CDR3 is CSARDQIEAFF. The CDR3 region has the DNA TGCAGTGCTAGAGATCAGATTGAAGCTTTCTTT.